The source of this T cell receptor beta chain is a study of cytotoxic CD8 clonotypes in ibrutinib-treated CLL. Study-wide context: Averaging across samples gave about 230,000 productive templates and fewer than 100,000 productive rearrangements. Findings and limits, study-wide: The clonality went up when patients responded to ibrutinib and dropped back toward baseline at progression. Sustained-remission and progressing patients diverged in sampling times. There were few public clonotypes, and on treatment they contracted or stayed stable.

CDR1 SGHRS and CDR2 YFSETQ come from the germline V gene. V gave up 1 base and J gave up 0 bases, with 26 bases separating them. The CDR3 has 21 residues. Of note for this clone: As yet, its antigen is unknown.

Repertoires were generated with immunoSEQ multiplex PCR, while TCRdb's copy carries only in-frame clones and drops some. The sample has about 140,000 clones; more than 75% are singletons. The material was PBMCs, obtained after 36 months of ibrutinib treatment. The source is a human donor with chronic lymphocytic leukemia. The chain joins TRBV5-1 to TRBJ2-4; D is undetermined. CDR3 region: CASSLYGLGMFDILAKNIQYF. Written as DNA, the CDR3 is TGCGCCAGCAGCTTGTACGGTCTGGGGATGTTTGACATACTAGCCAAAAACATTCAGTACTTC.